These T cell receptor beta chains were read from a single sample in a study of read filtering for tumor transcriptome and immune sequencing. TCRdb itself ran the reads through MiXCR, one entry per CDR3 protein. In the table there are 50,000 to 65,000 distinct CDR3 sequences, around 12% of which are singletons. The sample was a population of CD138-negative cells sorted from bone marrow. The receptors were sampled from a donor at least 40 years old with multiple myeloma. The CDR3 runs from the conserved cysteine through the conserved F or W. D genes are given only for firm matches.

d_gene	v_gene	j_gene	CDR3aa
.	TRBV14	TRBJ2-2	CASSQQGPPGELFF
TRBD1	TRBV3-1	TRBJ1-5	CASSQQGAQPQHF
.	TRBV6-2/TRBV6-3	TRBJ2-1	CAGSWDGQATSEQFF
.	TRBV2	TRBJ2-3	CASSEVAGFGTQYF
.	TRBV2	TRBJ2-5	CASSGRGLETQYF
.	TRBV2	TRBJ2-1	CASRSLPQAYNEQFF
TRBD2	TRBV6-5	TRBJ2-1	CASRKSGGANEQFF
.	TRBV7-9	TRBJ2-7	CASSLAGKTGYEQYF
.	TRBV20-1	TRBJ1-4	CSAPEASNEKLFF
.	TRBV2	TRBJ1-1	CASSEGGGTEAFF